The T cell receptor (beta chain) described here comes from a study of blood T cell repertoires in COVID-19. Across the whole study: COVID-19 samples collected from the United States, Italy and Spain covered acute and convalescent phases. Nucleic acid was either cDNA or gDNA, and it came from T cells, B-cell-depleted T cells, or PBMCs.

Source study methods: Quantification of nucleated cells was approximated via reference gene primer amplification. Profiled with immunoSEQ multiplex PCR; TCRdb holds only in-frame clones, not every one. V and J calls and clone size are copied from that table; D and trimming were computed from the DNA. Here the sample spans 350,000 to 550,000 clones, more than 85% being singletons. Unmatched junction bases numbered 9, after V lost 1 base and J lost 2 bases. CDR1 SGHTA and CDR2 FQGNSA come from the germline V gene. The CDR3 covers 17 residues. V usage is TRBV7-2 and J usage is TRBJ2-5; 8 nucleotides align to TRBD2. The specimen was peripheral blood. The sequence was obtained from a woman aged 30 to 39 with acute or convalescent COVID-19. CDR3 bases: TGTGCCAGCAGCTTAGGGTTCAGCGGGGGACCGCAAGAGACCCAGTACTTC. Translated: CASSLGFSGGPQETQYF. The full variable domain, rest sourced from reference TRBV7-2 and TRBJ2-5, is GAGVSQSPSNKVTEKGKDVELRCDPISGHTALYWYRQSLGQGLEFLIYFQGNSAPDKSGLPSDRFSAERTGGSVSTLTIQRTQQEDSAVYLCASSLGFSGGPQETQYFGPGTRLLVL.